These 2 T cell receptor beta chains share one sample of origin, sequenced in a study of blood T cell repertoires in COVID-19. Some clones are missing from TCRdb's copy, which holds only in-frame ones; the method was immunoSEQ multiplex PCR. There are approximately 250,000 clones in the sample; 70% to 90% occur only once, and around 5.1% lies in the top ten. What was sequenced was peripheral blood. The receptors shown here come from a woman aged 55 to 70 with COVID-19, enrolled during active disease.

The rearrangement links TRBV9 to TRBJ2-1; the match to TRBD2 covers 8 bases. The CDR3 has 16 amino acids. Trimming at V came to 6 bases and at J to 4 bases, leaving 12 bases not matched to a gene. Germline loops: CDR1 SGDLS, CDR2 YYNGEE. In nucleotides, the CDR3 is TGTGCCAGCACGGGCTCCGGGACTAGGGGTTACAATGAGCAGTTCTTC. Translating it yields CASTGSGTRGYNEQFF.

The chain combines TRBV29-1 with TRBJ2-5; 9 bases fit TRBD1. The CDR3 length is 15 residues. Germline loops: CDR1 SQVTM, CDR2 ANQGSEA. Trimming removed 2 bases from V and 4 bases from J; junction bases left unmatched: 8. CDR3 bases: TGCAGCGTTGAAAAAGGACAGGGGAAGACAGAGACCCAGTACTTC. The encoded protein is CSVEKGQGKTETQYF.